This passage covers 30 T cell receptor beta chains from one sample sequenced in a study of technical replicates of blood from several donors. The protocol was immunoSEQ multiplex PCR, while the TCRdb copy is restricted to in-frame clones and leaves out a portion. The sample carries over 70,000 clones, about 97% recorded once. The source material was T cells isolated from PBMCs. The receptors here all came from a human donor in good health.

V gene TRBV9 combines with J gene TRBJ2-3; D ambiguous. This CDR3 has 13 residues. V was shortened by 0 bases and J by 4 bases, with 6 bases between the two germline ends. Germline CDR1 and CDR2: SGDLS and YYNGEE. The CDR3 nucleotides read TGTGCCAGCAGCGTAGGGCCCCCAGATACGCAGTATTTT. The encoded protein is CASSVGPPDTQYF.

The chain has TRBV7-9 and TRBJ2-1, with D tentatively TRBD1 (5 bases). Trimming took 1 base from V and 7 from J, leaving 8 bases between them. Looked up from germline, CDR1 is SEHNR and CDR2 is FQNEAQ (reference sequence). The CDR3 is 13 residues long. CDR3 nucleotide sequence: TGTGCCAGCAGCTTAGGCCAGGGTAATGAGCAGTTCTTC. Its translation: CASSLGQGNEQFF.

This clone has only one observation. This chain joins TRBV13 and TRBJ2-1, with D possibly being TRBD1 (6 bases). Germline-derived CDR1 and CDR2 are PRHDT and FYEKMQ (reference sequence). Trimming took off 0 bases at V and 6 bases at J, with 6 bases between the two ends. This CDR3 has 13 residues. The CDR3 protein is CASSLGQGNEQFF. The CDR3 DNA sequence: TGTGCCAGCAGCTTAGGACAGGGCAATGAGCAGTTCTTC. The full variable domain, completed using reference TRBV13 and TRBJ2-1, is AAGVIQSPRHLIKEKRETATLKCYPIPRHDTVYWYQQGPGQDPQFLISFYEKMQSDKGSIPDRFSAQQFSDYHSELNMSSLELGDSALYFCASSLGQGNEQFFGPGTRLTVL.

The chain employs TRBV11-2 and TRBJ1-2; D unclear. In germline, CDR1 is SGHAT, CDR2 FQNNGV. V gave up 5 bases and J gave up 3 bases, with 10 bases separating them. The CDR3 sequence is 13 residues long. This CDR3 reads CASSRRTDYGYTF. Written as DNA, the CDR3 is TGTGCCAGCAGCCGCCGTACGGACTATGGCTACACCTTC.

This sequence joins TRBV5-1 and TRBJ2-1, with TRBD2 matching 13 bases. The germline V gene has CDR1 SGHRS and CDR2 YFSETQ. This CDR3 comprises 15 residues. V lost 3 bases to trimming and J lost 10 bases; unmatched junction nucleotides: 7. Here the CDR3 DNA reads TGCGCCAGCAGCTCACTAGCGGGGGGGCTAGAAGAGCAGTTCTTC. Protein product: CASSSLAGGLEEQFF.

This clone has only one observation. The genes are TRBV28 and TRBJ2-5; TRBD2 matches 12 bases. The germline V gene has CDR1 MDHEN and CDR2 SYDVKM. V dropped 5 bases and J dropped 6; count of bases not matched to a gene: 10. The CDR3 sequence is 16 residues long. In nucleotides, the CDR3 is TGTGCCAGCAGTGCTCTAGCGGGAGGGACGAGGCAGACCCAGTACTTC. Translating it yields CASSALAGGTRQTQYF.

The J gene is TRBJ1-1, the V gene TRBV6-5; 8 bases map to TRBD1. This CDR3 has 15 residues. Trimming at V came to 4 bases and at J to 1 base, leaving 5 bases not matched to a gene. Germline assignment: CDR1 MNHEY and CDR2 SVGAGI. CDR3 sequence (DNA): TGTGCCAGCAGTTCTAACAGGGGGGGGAACACTGAAGCTTTCTTT. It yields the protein CASSSNRGGNTEAFF.

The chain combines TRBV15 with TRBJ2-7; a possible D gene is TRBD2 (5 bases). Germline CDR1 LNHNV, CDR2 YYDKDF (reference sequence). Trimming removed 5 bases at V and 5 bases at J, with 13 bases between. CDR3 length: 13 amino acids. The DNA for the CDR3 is TGTGCCACCAGCTCGACCCGAGCGGACGAGCAGTACTTC. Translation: CATSSTRADEQYF.

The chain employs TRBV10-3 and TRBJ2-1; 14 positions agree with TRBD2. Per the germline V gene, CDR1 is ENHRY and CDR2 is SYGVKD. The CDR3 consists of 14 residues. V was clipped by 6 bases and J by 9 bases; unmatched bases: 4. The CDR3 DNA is TGTGCCATCAGGGAGGGACTAGCGGGGGTTGAGCAGTTCTTC. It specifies CAIREGLAGVEQFF.

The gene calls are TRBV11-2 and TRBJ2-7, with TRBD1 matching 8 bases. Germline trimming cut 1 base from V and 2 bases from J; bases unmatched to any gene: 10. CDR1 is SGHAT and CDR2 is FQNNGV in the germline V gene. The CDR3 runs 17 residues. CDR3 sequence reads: CASSLGAGTGLTYEQYF. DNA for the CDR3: TGTGCCAGCAGCTTAGGGGCCGGGACAGGACTTACCTACGAGCAGTACTTC.

CDR3 nucleotides: TGTGCCAGCAGGGACAGCCAGAGCTCCTACGAGCAGTACTTC. Its translation is CASRDSQSSYEQYF. The rearrangement links TRBV6-1 to TRBJ2-7; D possibly corresponds to TRBD1 (6 bases). There are 14 residues in the CDR3. V was pared by 6 bases and J by 0 bases, with 12 bases between. CDR1 is MNHNS and CDR2 is SASEGT in the germline V gene.

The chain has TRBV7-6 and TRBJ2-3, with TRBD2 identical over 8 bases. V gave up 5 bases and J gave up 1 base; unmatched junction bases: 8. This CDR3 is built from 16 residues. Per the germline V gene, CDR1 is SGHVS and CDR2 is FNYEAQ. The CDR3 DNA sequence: TGTGCCAGCAGCACTAGCCACGGGAGGGGCACAGATACGCAGTATTTT. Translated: CASSTSHGRGTDTQYF.

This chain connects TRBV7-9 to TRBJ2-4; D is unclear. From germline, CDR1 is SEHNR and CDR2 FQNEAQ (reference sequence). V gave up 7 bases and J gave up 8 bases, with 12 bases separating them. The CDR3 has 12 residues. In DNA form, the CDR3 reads TGTGCCAGCATTGGCGGTGAAGACATTCAGTACTTC. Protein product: CASIGGEDIQYF.

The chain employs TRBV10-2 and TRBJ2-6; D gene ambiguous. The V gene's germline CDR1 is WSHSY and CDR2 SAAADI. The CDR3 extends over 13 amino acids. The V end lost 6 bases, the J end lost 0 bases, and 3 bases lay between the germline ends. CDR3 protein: CASSVSGANVLTF. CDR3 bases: TGCGCCAGCAGCGTCTCTGGGGCCAACGTCCTGACTTTC.

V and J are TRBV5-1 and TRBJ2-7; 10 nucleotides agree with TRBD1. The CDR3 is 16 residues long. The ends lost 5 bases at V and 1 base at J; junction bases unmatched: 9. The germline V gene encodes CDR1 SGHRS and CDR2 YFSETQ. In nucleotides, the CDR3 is TGCGCCAGCAGTGTAGCCTGGGACAGGGGATCCTACGAGCAGTACTTC. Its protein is CASSVAWDRGSYEQYF. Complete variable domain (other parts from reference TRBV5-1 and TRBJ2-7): KAGVTQTPRYLIKTRGQQVTLSCSPISGHRSVSWYQQTPGQGLQFLFEYFSETQRNKGNFPGRFSGRQFSNSRSEMNVSTLELGDSALYLCASSVAWDRGSYEQYFGPGTRLTVT.

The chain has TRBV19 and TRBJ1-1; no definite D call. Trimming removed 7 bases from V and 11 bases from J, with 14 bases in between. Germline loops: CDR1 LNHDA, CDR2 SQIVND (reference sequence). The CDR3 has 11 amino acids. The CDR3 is CASMWAGGAFF. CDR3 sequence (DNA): TGTGCCAGTATGTGGGCCGGCGGGGCTTTCTTT.

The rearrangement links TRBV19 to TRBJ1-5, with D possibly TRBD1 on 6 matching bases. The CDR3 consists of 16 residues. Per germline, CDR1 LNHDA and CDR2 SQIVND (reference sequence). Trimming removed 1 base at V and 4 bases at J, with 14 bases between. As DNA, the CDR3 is TGTGCCAGTAGTATAGTCAGGACAGCCAGTAATCAGCCCCAGCATTTT. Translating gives CASSIVRTASNQPQHF.

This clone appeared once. CDR3 DNA sequence: TGTGCCAGCTGGGACAGCTCTAAGGAGCAGTACTTC. Its translation: CASWDSSKEQYF. The chain recombines TRBV7-9 with TRBJ2-7; TRBD1 agrees at 7 bases. J lost 7 bases, V lost 8 bases, and 8 bases had no gene match. The CDR3 contains 12 residues. Per germline, CDR1 SEHNR and CDR2 FQNEAQ (reference sequence).

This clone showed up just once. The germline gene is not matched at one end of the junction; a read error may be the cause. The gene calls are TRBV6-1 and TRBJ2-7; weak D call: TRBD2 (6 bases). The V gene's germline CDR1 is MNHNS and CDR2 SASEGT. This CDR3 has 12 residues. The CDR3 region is CASRGDSHEQYF. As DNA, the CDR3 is TGTGCCAGCAGGGGGGACTCCCACGAGCAGTACTTC.

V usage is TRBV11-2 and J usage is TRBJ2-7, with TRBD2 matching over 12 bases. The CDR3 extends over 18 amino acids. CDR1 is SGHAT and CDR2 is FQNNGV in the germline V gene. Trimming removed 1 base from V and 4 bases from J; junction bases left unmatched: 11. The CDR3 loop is CASSLGAGLAGRRYEQYF. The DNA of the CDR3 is TGTGCCAGCAGCTTAGGGGCAGGACTAGCGGGACGGAGGTACGAGCAGTACTTC. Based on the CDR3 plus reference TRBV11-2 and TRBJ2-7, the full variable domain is EAGVAQSPRYKIIEKRQSVAFWCNPISGHATLYWYQQILGQGPKLLIQFQNNGVVDDSQLPKDRFSAERLKGVDSTLKIQPAKLEDSAVYLCASSLGAGLAGRRYEQYFGPGTRLTVT.

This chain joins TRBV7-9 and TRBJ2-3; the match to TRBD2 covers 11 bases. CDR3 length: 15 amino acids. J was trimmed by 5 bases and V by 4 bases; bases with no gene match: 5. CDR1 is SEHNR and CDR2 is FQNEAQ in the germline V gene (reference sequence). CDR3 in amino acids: CASSWGLAVQDTQYF. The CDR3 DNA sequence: TGTGCCAGCAGCTGGGGACTAGCGGTCCAAGATACGCAGTATTTT.

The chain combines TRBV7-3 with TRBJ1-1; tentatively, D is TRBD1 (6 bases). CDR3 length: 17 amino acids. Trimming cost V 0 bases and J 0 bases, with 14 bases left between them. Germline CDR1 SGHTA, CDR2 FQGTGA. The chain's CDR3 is CASSLTGTNLMNTEAFF. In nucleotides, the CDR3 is TGTGCCAGCAGCTTAACGGGGACAAATCTCATGAACACTGAAGCTTTCTTT.

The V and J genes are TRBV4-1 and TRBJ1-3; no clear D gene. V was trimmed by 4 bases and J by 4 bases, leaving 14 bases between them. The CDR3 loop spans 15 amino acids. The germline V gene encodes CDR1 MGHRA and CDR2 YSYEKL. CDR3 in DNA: TGCGCCAGCAGCCCTTACGGACTCAGGGGAAACACCATATATTTT. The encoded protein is CASSPYGLRGNTIYF.

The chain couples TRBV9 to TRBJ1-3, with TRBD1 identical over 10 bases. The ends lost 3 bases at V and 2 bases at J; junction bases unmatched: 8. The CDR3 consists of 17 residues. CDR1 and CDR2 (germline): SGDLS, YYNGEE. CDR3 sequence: CASSGGGTGATGNTIYF. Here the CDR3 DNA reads TGTGCCAGCAGCGGGGGGGGGACAGGGGCAACTGGAAACACCATATATTTT.

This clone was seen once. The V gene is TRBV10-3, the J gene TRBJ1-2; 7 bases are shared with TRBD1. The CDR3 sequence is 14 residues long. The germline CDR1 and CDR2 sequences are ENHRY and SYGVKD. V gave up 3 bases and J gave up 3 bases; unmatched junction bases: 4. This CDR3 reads CAISENDRDYGYTF. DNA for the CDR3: TGTGCCATCAGTGAAAATGACAGGGACTATGGCTACACCTTC.

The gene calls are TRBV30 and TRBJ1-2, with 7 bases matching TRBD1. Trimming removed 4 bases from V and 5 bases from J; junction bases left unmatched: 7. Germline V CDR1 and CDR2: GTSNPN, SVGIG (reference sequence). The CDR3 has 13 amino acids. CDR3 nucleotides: TGTGCCTGGATTTCGGGACAGCTATATGGCTACACCTTC. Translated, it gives CAWISGQLYGYTF.

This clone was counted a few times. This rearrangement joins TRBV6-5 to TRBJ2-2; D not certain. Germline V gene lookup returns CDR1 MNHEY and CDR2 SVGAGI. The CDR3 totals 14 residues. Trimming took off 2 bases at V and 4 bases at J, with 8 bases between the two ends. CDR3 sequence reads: CASSYNQITGELFF. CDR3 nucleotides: TGTGCCAGCAGTTACAACCAGATCACCGGGGAGCTGTTTTTT.

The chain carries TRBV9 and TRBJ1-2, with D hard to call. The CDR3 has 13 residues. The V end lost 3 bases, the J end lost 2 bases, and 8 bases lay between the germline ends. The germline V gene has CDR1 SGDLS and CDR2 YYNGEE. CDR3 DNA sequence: TGTGCCAGCAGCGGGAACAGAAACTATGGCTACACCTTC. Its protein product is CASSGNRNYGYTF. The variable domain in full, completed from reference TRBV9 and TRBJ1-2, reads DSGVTQTPKHLITATGQRVTLRCSPRSGDLSVYWYQQSLDQGLQFLIQYYNGEERAKGNILERFSAQQFPDLHSELNLSSLELGDSALYFCASSGNRNYGYTFGSGTRLTVV.

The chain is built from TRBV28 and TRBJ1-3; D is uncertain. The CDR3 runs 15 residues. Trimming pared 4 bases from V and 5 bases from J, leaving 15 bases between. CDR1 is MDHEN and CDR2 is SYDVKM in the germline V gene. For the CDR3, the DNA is TGTGCCAGCAGTTCACCGGGAACACACCGAAACACCATATATTTT. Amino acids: CASSSPGTHRNTIYF. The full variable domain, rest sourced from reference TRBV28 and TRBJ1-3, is DVKVTQSSRYLVKRTGEKVFLECVQDMDHENMFWYRQDPGLGLRLIYFSYDVKMKEKGDIPEGYSVSREKKERFSLILESASTNQTSMYLCASSSPGTHRNTIYFGEGSWLTVV.

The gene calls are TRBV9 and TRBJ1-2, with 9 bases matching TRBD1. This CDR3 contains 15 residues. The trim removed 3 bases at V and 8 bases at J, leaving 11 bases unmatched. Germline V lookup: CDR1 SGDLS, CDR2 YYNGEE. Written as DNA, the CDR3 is TGTGCCAGCAGCGCCATACCGGACAGGGGTGAGGGCTACACCTTC. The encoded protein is CASSAIPDRGEGYTF.